The 27 T cell receptor beta chains reported below all come from one sample, sequenced in a study of beta chain features in type 1 diabetes. Overall study results and limits: Across all four CD4+ subsets, people with type 1 diabetes showed modestly shorter TCRB CDR3s.

Their recognized antigens are unknown. The study reverse transcribed the entire isolated RNA, so it sequenced expressed TCRB transcripts. Profiling relied on immunoSEQ multiplex PCR, and the TCRdb table lists in-frame clones only, not all of them. The sample consists of hundreds of thousands of clones, over 11% of them appearing once. Sequencing used naive CD4+ T cells from blood. The receptors derive from a man younger than 30 with type 1 diabetes.

Details on this clone: One end of the junction does not line up with germline, which may come from a read error. The chain uses TRBV7-7 and TRBJ2-2; 8 bases line up with TRBD1. Germline CDR1 is SSHAT and CDR2 is FNYEAQ (reference sequence). The length of the CDR3 is 16 residues. The CDR3 sequence is CASSSRTGTRTGELFF. Written as DNA, the CDR3 is TGTGCTAGCAGCTCCCGGACAGGGACGAGGACCGGGGAGCTGTTTTTT.

The rearrangement joins TRBV2 to TRBJ2-7; possibly TRBD2 for D (6 bases). The CDR3 extends over 17 amino acids. V lost 4 bases to trimming and J lost 2 bases, with 21 bases between them. In germline, CDR1 is SNHLY, CDR2 FYNNEI. In DNA, the CDR3 is TGTGCCAGCAGTGGGGGGGTCAGGAATAGCCCTACCTACGAGCAGTACTTC. It is translated as CASSGGVRNSPTYEQYF. The full variable domain, with the rest looked up from reference TRBV2 and TRBJ2-7, is EPEVTQTPSHQVTQMGQEVILRCVPISNHLYFYWYRQILGQKVEFLVSFYNNEISEKSEIFDDQFSVERPDGSNFTLKIRSTKLEDSAMYFCASSGGVRNSPTYEQYFGPGTRLTVT.

The chain joins TRBV29-1 to TRBJ1-6; 9 nucleotides align to TRBD1. The CDR3 is 13 residues long. Trimming took 4 bases from V and 8 from J; bases not matched to a gene: 3. Looked up from germline, CDR1 is SQVTM and CDR2 is ANQGSEA. This CDR3 reads CSVGGDRDSPLHF. The CDR3 coding sequence is TGCAGCGTTGGGGGGGACAGGGATTCACCCCTCCACTTT.

This clone was picked up a small number of times. In nucleotides, the CDR3 is TGTGCCAGCAGCGTAGGGGTAGCGGGACAGCTGTTTTTT. It translates to CASSVGVAGQLFF. V gene TRBV9 combines with J gene TRBJ2-2; 8 bases align to TRBD2. V lost 0 bases to trimming and J lost 12 bases; unmatched junction nucleotides: 4. Germline values: CDR1 SGDLS, CDR2 YYNGEE. The CDR3 is made up of 13 amino acids.

The J gene is TRBJ1-1, the V gene TRBV6-5, with D possibly matching TRBD1 (6 bases). Deletions cut 5 bases from V and 2 bases from J, with 9 bases between. Germline values: CDR1 MNHEY, CDR2 SVGAGI. This CDR3 is 13 amino acids long. The CDR3 region is CASSLQGNTEAFF. Here the CDR3 DNA reads TGTGCCAGCAGTCTACAGGGAAACACTGAAGCTTTCTTT.

The chain couples TRBV18 to TRBJ2-7; D ambiguous. The CDR3 has 14 residues. The V end was cut by 3 bases, the J end by 0 bases, with 9 bases between. CDR1 is KGHSH, CDR2 LQKENI, per germline. DNA for the CDR3: TGTGCCAGCTCACCCCTTCGGAGCTCCTACGAGCAGTACTTC. As protein: CASSPLRSSYEQYF.

This chain joins TRBV29-1 and TRBJ2-5, with a weak D call TRBD1 (5 bases). This CDR3 spans 13 amino acids. With 1 base removed from V and 1 base from J, the gap between germline ends came to 7 bases. Germline V CDR1 and CDR2: SQVTM, ANQGSEA. The CDR3, as DNA: TGCAGCGTTGAAGTAGACAGCCAAGAGACCCAGTACTTC. As protein: CSVEVDSQETQYF.

The chain recombines TRBV19 with TRBJ1-2; D gene unclear. V was trimmed by 7 bases and J by 0 bases, leaving 15 bases between them. The CDR3 is 15 amino acids. Germline lookup yields CDR1 LNHDA and CDR2 SQIVND (reference sequence). The CDR3 loop reads CASKRLSGANYGYTF. The DNA of the CDR3 is TGTGCCAGTAAAAGGTTGTCGGGAGCTAACTATGGCTACACCTTC.

The V gene is TRBV6-5, the J gene TRBJ1-1; D possibly corresponds to TRBD1 (6 bases). Germline V gene data show CDR1 as MNHEY and CDR2 as SVGAGI. This CDR3 has 13 residues. Trimming took off 9 bases at V and 0 bases at J, with 11 bases between the two ends. The CDR3: CASSRGVNTEAFF. CDR3 nucleotides: TGTGCCAGTAGCAGGGGCGTGAACACTGAAGCTTTCTTT.

This clone was seen a few times. This chain connects TRBV30 to TRBJ1-5, with 7 bases that match TRBD1. J was trimmed by 6 bases and V by 1 base; bases with no gene match: 6. The germline gives CDR1 GTSNPN, CDR2 SVGIG (reference sequence). The CDR3 has 14 amino acids. CDR3 residues: CAWSGGQALQPQHF. The CDR3 nucleotides are TGTGCCTGGAGTGGAGGACAGGCCCTTCAGCCCCAGCATTTT.

The V call is TRBV7-2, the J call TRBJ1-5; D possibly corresponds to TRBD1 (5 bases). V was trimmed by 1 base and J by 1 base, leaving 8 bases between them. CDR1 is SGHTA and CDR2 is FQGNSA in the germline V gene. The CDR3 spans 15 residues. CDR3 sequence reads: CASSLDRDSNQPQHF. The CDR3 DNA reads TGTGCCAGCAGCTTAGACCGGGACAGCAATCAGCCCCAGCATTTT.

This clone showed up just a few times. This chain joins TRBV2 and TRBJ1-2, with 8 bases aligning to TRBD1. Germline CDR1 and CDR2: SNHLY and FYNNEI. J was trimmed by 6 bases and V by 5 bases; bases with no gene match: 5. The CDR3 has 13 residues. The chain's CDR3 is CASSKDRDNGYTF. The CDR3 nucleotides are TGTGCCAGCAGTAAGGACAGGGACAATGGCTACACCTTC.

This clone was detected a few times. This chain uses TRBV9 with TRBJ2-1, with D perhaps matching TRBD1 or TRBD2 (5 bases each). Germline CDR1 SGDLS, CDR2 YYNGEE. V lost 4 bases and J 6 bases, leaving 20 bases between the germline ends. The CDR3 sequence is 16 residues long. CDR3 amino acids: CASSPRDPSLRNEQFF. Here the CDR3 DNA reads TGTGCCAGCAGCCCAAGGGACCCCTCTTTGCGCAATGAGCAGTTCTTC.

This clone showed up just a few times. The gene calls are TRBV6-5 and TRBJ2-7; 7 nucleotides agree with TRBD1. The CDR3 loop spans 14 amino acids. Per the germline V gene, CDR1 is MNHEY and CDR2 is SVGAGI. With V trimmed by 6 bases and J by 0 bases, 5 bases remained unmatched. The CDR3 spells CASRAGGASYEQYF. Here the CDR3 DNA reads TGTGCCAGCAGGGCAGGGGGTGCCTCCTACGAGCAGTACTTC.

The rearrangement links TRBV30 to TRBJ2-6; D remains ambiguous. Germline CDR1 GTSNPN, CDR2 SVGIG (reference sequence). The CDR3 totals 14 residues. V lost 3 bases to trimming and J lost 4 bases, with 10 bases between them. For the CDR3, the DNA is TGTGCCTGGAGGATTATGTTGGGGGCCAACGTCCTGACTTTC. This translates into CAWRIMLGANVLTF. The full variable domain, with the rest looked up from reference TRBV30 and TRBJ2-6, is SQTIHQWPATLVQPVGSPLSLECTVEGTSNPNLYWYRQAAGRGLQLLFYSVGIGQISSEVPQNLSASRPQDRQFILSSKKLLLSDSGFYLCAWRIMLGANVLTFGAGSRLTVL.

This chain joins TRBV13 and TRBJ2-1; TRBD2 aligns across 7 bases. The trim removed 5 bases at V and 3 bases at J, leaving 7 bases unmatched. This CDR3 contains 15 residues. Germline-derived CDR1 and CDR2 are PRHDT and FYEKMQ (reference sequence). The CDR3 here is CASSRTQRGYNEQFF. CDR3 sequence (DNA): TGTGCCAGCAGCCGGACTCAGCGGGGCTACAATGAGCAGTTCTTC. The full variable domain, completed using reference TRBV13 and TRBJ2-1, is AAGVIQSPRHLIKEKRETATLKCYPIPRHDTVYWYQQGPGQDPQFLISFYEKMQSDKGSIPDRFSAQQFSDYHSELNMSSLELGDSALYFCASSRTQRGYNEQFFGPGTRLTVL.

A few counts support this clone. This sequence joins TRBV6-5 and TRBJ1-2, with TRBD1 matching 7 bases. The V gene end was trimmed by 6 bases and the J gene end by 5 bases; junction bases not matched to a gene: 12. The CDR3 loop spans 15 amino acids. Germline CDR1 MNHEY, CDR2 SVGAGI. CDR3 in amino acids: CASRRDSMSFYGYTF. The CDR3 DNA is TGTGCCAGCAGGCGGGACAGCATGTCCTTTTATGGCTACACCTTC.

This clone has just a few counts. The rearrangement uses TRBV5-4 and TRBJ1-3; D is unresolved. CDR3 length equals 12 residues. CDR1 and CDR2 from the germline V gene are SGHNT and YYREEE (reference sequence). V dropped 4 bases and J dropped 2 bases, with 4 bases sitting between them. In DNA, the CDR3 is TGTGCCAGCAGCGTCCCTGGAAACACCATATATTTT. Its translation is CASSVPGNTIYF.

There are a few counts of this clone. Other DNA sequences in the same sample also yield this CDR3. The chain links TRBV5-1 to TRBJ1-2, with 8 bases identical to TRBD1. Losses at the gene ends were 2 bases for V and 4 bases for J; bases not matched to a gene: 4. The V gene's germline CDR1 is SGHRS and CDR2 YFSETQ. The CDR3 is 14 residues long. DNA of the CDR3: TGCGCCAGCAGCTTAGACAGGGGAGGCTATGGCTACACCTTC. Its protein is CASSLDRGGYGYTF.

In its sample, this clone was seen a few times. The chain uses TRBV7-9 and TRBJ2-3; 11 nucleotides agree with TRBD1. The trim removed 6 bases at V and 2 bases at J, leaving 7 bases unmatched. CDR3 length: 16 residues. Germline V lookup: CDR1 SEHNR, CDR2 FQNEAQ (reference sequence). CDR3 amino acids: CASSRRTGGVTDTQYF. CDR3 nucleotides: TGTGCCAGCAGTCGACGGACAGGGGGCGTCACAGATACGCAGTATTTT.

This clone was observed a few times. CDR3 loop: CAWRPPRGTAVPGELFF. The CDR3 bases are TGTGCCTGGCGCCCCCCGAGGGGGACAGCAGTTCCCGGGGAGCTGTTTTTT. The rearrangement uses TRBV30 and TRBJ2-2; the match to TRBD1 covers 7 bases. The ends lost 5 bases at V and 6 bases at J; junction bases unmatched: 18. This CDR3 region has 17 residues. Germline CDR1 reads GTSNPN; CDR2 reads SVGIG (reference sequence). The whole variable domain, remainder taken from reference TRBV30 and TRBJ2-2, is SQTIHQWPATLVQPVGSPLSLECTVEGTSNPNLYWYRQAAGRGLQLLFYSVGIGQISSEVPQNLSASRPQDRQFILSSKKLLLSDSGFYLCAWRPPRGTAVPGELFFGEGSRLTVL.

The chain combines TRBV11-2 with TRBJ2-1; D not certain. V was trimmed by 0 bases and J by 2 bases, leaving 8 bases between them. The germline V gene has CDR1 SGHAT and CDR2 FQNNGV. The length of the CDR3 is 15 residues. The CDR3 DNA is TGTGCCAGCAGCTTAGATTACGCCACCTACAATGAGCAGTTCTTC. This gives the protein CASSLDYATYNEQFF.

The DNA of the CDR3 is TGTGCCAGCAGTGAATACAGGAGCTCTGGAAACACCATATATTTT. Protein: CASSEYRSSGNTIYF. The chain uses TRBV25-1 and TRBJ1-3; unclear D gene. This CDR3 spans 15 amino acids. The V gene's germline CDR1 is MGHDK and CDR2 SYGVNS. V lost 0 bases to trimming and J lost 0 bases, with 6 bases between them.

This clone was recorded a few times. V is TRBV10-3 and J is TRBJ1-5; a possible D gene is TRBD1 (6 bases). Germline V gene lookup returns CDR1 ENHRY and CDR2 SYGVKD. Trimming took off 7 bases at V and 5 bases at J, with 18 bases between the two ends. The CDR3 is 15 amino acids. The CDR3 is CAITSTKHRDQPQHF. As DNA, the CDR3 is TGTGCCATCACCTCTACAAAACACAGGGATCAGCCCCAGCATTTT.

This clone was detected a few times. The genes are TRBV5-1 and TRBJ1-2, with D tentatively TRBD1 (5 bases). This CDR3 spans 17 amino acids. CDR1 is SGHRS and CDR2 is YFSETQ in the germline V gene. V was cut by 0 bases and J by 3 bases, with 18 bases left in between. CDR3 nucleotides: TGCGCCAGCAGCTTGGGGGTAATGAGGGGCCCAGACTATGGCTACACCTTC. This encodes CASSLGVMRGPDYGYTF.

A few counts support this clone. The chain uses TRBV27 and TRBJ1-2; D remains ambiguous. From germline, CDR1 is MNHEY and CDR2 SMNVEV (reference sequence). CDR3 length: 11 residues. Written as DNA, the CDR3 is TGTGCAGTCGGGGTGGGGTATGGCTACACCTTC. Amino acids: CAVGVGYGYTF.

This clone was recorded a few times. The rearrangement joins TRBV11-2 to TRBJ1-1, with D tentatively TRBD1 (5 bases). CDR1 is SGHAT and CDR2 is FQNNGV in the germline V gene. This CDR3 region has 13 residues. Trimming took off 6 bases at V and 0 bases at J, with 8 bases between the two ends. The CDR3 coding sequence is TGTGCCAGCAGTGGACATTTGAACACTGAAGCTTTCTTT. This codes for CASSGHLNTEAFF.